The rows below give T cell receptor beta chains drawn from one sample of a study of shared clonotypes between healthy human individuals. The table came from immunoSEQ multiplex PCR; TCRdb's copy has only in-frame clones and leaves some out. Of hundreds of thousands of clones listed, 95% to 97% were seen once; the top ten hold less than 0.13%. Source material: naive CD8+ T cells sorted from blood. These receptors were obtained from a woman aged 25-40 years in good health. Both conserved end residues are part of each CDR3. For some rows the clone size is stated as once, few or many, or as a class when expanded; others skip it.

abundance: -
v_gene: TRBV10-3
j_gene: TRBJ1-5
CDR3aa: CAISAGERKSLDRPDQPQHF

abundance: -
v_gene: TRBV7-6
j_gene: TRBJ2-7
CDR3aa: CASSQPSQSYEQYF

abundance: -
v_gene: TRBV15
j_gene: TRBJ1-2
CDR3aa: CATSRDRWADRNYGYTF

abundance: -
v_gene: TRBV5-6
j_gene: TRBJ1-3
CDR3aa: CASHETGAGNTIYF

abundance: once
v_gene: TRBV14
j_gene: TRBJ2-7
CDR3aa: CASSQGPGFEQYF

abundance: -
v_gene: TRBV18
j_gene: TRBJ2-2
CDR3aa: CASSPTRGNTGELFF

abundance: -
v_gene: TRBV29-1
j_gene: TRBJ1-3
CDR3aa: CSVVQDSGNTIYF

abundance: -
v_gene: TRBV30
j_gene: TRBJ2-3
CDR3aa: CAADSGTSGRGTDTQYF

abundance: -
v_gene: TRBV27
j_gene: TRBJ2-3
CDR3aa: CASTDRGFTDTQYF

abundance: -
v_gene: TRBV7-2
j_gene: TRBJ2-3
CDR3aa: CASSLEQGARADTQYF

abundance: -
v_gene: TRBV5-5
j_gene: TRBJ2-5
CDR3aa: CASSADRTELTQYF

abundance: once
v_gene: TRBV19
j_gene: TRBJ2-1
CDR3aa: CASSIDQEGTLGQFF

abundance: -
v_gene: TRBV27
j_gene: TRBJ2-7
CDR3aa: CASSLLLGASGASYEQYF

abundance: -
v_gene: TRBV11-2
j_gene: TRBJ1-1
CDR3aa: CASSPGFSTEAFF

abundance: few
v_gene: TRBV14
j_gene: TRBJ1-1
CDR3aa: CASSQDEQGQITEAFF

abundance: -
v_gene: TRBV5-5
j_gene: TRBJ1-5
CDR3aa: CASSLIPFGNQPQHF

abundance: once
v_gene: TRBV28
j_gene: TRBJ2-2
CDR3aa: CASSLVAGDRTGELFF

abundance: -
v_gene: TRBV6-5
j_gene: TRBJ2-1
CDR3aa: CASRLAGNYEQFF

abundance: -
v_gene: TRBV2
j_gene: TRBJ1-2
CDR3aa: CASREGTGVNYGYTF

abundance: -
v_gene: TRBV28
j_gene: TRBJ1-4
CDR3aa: CASVTGSGDEKLFF

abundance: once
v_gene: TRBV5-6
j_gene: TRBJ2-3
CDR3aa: CASSLGVSTFSTDTQYF

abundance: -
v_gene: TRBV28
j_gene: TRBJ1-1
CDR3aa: CASSRGQATEEAFF

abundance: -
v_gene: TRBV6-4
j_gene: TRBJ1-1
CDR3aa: CASRRGQGATEAFF

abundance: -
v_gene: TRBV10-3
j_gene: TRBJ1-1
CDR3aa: CAISDHGQGRAEAFF

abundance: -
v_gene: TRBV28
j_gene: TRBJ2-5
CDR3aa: CASHLTGSEETQYF